This T cell receptor (beta chain) was captured in a study of T-cell reconstitution after alpha-beta-depleted transplantation in children. The CDR3 covers 12 residues. Germline CDR1 and CDR2: MGHDK and SYGVNS. Trimming stripped 7 bases from V and 5 bases from J, with 11 bases between. The authors prepared the TCRbeta library with unique molecular identifiers. TCRdb fed the PCR reads into MiXCR, producing one record per CDR3 protein. Counted here are 700,000 to 950,000 distinct CDR3 sequences, 16% occurring once; the ten biggest clones make up 5%. Study results and caveats: Expanded graft clones numbering several hundred reportedly gave rise to alpha-beta T cells about two months after transplant.

There are a few counts of this clonotype. The antigen is undetermined. The chain joins TRBV25-1 to TRBJ1-1; D not resolved. The sequence was obtained from a male patient between 10 and 17 years old who had a stem cell transplant for acute lymphoblastic leukemia, so the T cells may come from the graft donor. This material consisted of PBMCs, mostly from graft donor cells, taken 360 days after TCRalphabeta/CD19-depleted stem cell transplant. CDR3 in DNA: TGTGCCAGCAAATTAGGACCTACTGAAGCTTTCTTT. Protein product: CASKLGPTEAFF.